These 20 T cell receptor beta chains were all obtained from the same sample, sequenced in a study of CD8 T cells in Susac syndrome. Random hexamers were used to reverse transcribe the RNA input (about 0.5 to 1 ug). MiXCR was run by TCRdb on the immunoSEQ multiplex PCR reads, yielding one entry per CDR3 protein. The data show about 90,000 distinct CDR3 sequences, about 93% seen once. Sequencing was carried out using CD8+ T cells from PBMCs. The receptor source for this set is a human donor in good health.

This rearrangement joins TRBV6-5 to TRBJ2-7; TRBD1 or TRBD2 may be the D gene (5 bases each). The CDR3 runs 14 residues. Germline CDR1 MNHEY, CDR2 SVGAGI. The V and J ends lost 5 bases and 2 bases respectively, with 13 bases between them. CDR3 DNA sequence: TGTGCCAGCAGTACCGGGACGGGAACCTACGAGCAGTACTTC. This gives the protein CASSTGTGTYEQYF.

The chain joins TRBV19 to TRBJ2-7, with D perhaps being TRBD1 or TRBD2 (5 bases each). Germline CDR1 reads LNHDA; CDR2 reads SQIVND (reference sequence). This CDR3 has 12 amino acids. V was clipped by 6 bases and J by 7 bases, with 13 bases between them. CDR3 sequence (DNA): TGTGCCAGTAGGATCGGGGCCGGAGAGCAGTACTTC. This gives the protein CASRIGAGEQYF.

This clonotype was seen only a few times. The genes are TRBV5-1 and TRBJ2-7; D is ambiguous. Germline V lookup: CDR1 SGHRS, CDR2 YFSETQ. Trimming cost V 6 bases and J 5 bases, with 12 bases left between them. The length of the CDR3 is 12 residues. The CDR3 here is CASNVNDHEQYF. CDR3 sequence (DNA): TGCGCCAGCAACGTAAACGACCACGAGCAGTACTTC.

This clonotype has a handful of counts. The V gene is TRBV6-6, the J gene TRBJ1-5; no definite D call. CDR1 is MNHNY and CDR2 is SVGAGI in the germline V gene (reference sequence). The ends were cut back, 2 bases at V and 3 bases at J, with 8 bases in the middle. CDR3 size: 14 residues. DNA of the CDR3: TGTGCCAGCAGTTACAGGCAGATCAATCAGCCCCAGCATTTT. It translates to CASSYRQINQPQHF.

J is TRBJ2-5 and V is TRBV20-1; possible D gene TRBD1, 6 bases. From germline, CDR1 is DFQATT and CDR2 SNEGSKA (reference sequence). Trimming cost V 0 bases and J 4 bases, with 9 bases left between them. The CDR3 extends over 13 amino acids. This CDR3 is CSARDSGVETQYF. Written as DNA, the CDR3 is TGCAGTGCTAGAGATTCAGGGGTAGAGACCCAGTACTTC.

The chain is built from TRBV9 and TRBJ2-1, with 11 bases identical to TRBD1. CDR3 size: 18 residues. The germline V gene has CDR1 SGDLS and CDR2 YYNGEE. The ends lost 3 bases at V and 9 bases at J; junction bases unmatched: 17. The CDR3 region is CASSAPKEGDRGDAEQFF. The DNA of the CDR3 is TGTGCCAGCAGCGCCCCGAAAGAGGGGGACAGGGGGGACGCTGAGCAGTTCTTC.

The chain is built from TRBV10-3 and TRBJ1-4; 7 nucleotides match TRBD1. V lost 2 bases to trimming and J lost 8 bases; unmatched junction nucleotides: 8. From germline, CDR1 is ENHRY and CDR2 SYGVKD. This CDR3 spans 15 amino acids. CDR3 nucleotide sequence: TGTGCCATCAGTGAGGAAGGGGGCGGCGAGGAAAAACTGTTTTTT. Translated, it gives CAISEEGGGEEKLFF.

The V gene is TRBV27, the J gene TRBJ1-1; TRBD1 matches 10 bases. This CDR3 is built from 15 residues. The germline V gene encodes CDR1 MNHEY and CDR2 SMNVEV (reference sequence). The V gene end was trimmed by 5 bases and the J gene end by 4 bases; junction bases not matched to a gene: 7. CDR3 nucleotide sequence: TGTGCCAGCAGTGACAGGGGGCGCGGGGTCACTGAAGCTTTCTTT. It encodes CASSDRGRGVTEAFF.

CDR3: CAWALDDSGETQYF. CDR3 in DNA: TGTGCCTGGGCCCTTGATGATAGCGGGGAGACCCAGTACTTC. V and J are TRBV30 and TRBJ2-5, with TRBD2 identical over 7 bases. This CDR3 comprises 14 residues. Unmatched junction bases numbered 11, after V lost 5 bases and J lost 5 bases. Germline CDR1 GTSNPN, CDR2 SVGIG (reference sequence).

The rearrangement joins TRBV19 to TRBJ2-5; a weak D match, TRBD2 (5 bases). Germline values: CDR1 LNHDA, CDR2 SQIVND (reference sequence). V lost 3 bases and J lost 2, with 13 bases in between. The CDR3 is 15 residues long. CDR3 coding DNA: TGTGCCAGTAGTATTTACGGCGGGCCACAAGAGACCCAGTACTTC. This gives the protein CASSIYGGPQETQYF.

Only one count was recorded for this clonotype. V is TRBV9 and J is TRBJ2-1; the D gene is possibly TRBD2 (7 bases). V was cut by 0 bases and J by 4 bases, with 14 bases left in between. The germline V gene encodes CDR1 SGDLS and CDR2 YYNGEE. This CDR3 has 16 amino acids. CDR3 sequence reads: CASSVEGGGTYNEQFF. DNA for the CDR3: TGTGCCAGCAGCGTAGAGGGGGGGGGTACATACAATGAGCAGTTCTTC.

J is TRBJ2-7 and V is TRBV5-1; 8 bases line up with TRBD1. Germline CDR1 and CDR2: SGHRS and YFSETQ. The CDR3 runs to 15 residues. The ends lost 4 bases at V and 0 bases at J; junction bases unmatched: 6. Here the CDR3 DNA reads TGCGCCAGCAGCCCGTCGCAGGGGGCCTCCTACGAGCAGTACTTC. This sequence encodes CASSPSQGASYEQYF.

The CDR3, as DNA: TGCAGTGCTAGTCCTCTAGAGACCCAGTACTTC. Encoded protein: CSASPLETQYF. The V and J genes are TRBV20-1 and TRBJ2-5; D is ambiguous. The CDR3 contains 11 residues. The V gene's germline CDR1 is DFQATT and CDR2 SNEGSKA (reference sequence). V was trimmed by 3 bases and J by 4 bases, leaving 6 bases between them.

The rearrangement joins TRBV27 to TRBJ2-1; TRBD2 agrees at 12 bases. V lost 8 bases and J lost 7; bases outside the gene matches: 6. There are 14 residues in the CDR3. Germline CDR1 reads MNHEY; CDR2 reads SMNVEV (reference sequence). The CDR3 DNA reads TGTGCCAGCTCGACTAGCGGGGGTCTGAATGAGCAGTTCTTC. Its translation: CASSTSGGLNEQFF.

The V and J genes are TRBV18 and TRBJ2-7, with TRBD1 identical over 11 bases. This CDR3 comprises 16 residues. Trimming removed 3 bases from V and 5 bases from J; junction bases left unmatched: 9. The germline V gene has CDR1 KGHSH and CDR2 LQKENI. Here the CDR3 DNA reads TGTGCCAGCTCACCTTTCGGACAGGGGGCTTCAAACGAGCAGTACTTC. Encoded protein: CASSPFGQGASNEQYF.

The CDR3 spells CASSLVGVPKNIQYF. In DNA form, the CDR3 reads TGTGCCAGCAGCTTAGTTGGGGTCCCCAAAAACATTCAGTACTTC. The V call is TRBV7-9, the J call TRBJ2-4; D is unclear. There are 15 residues in the CDR3. The germline V gene has CDR1 SEHNR and CDR2 FQNEAQ (reference sequence). V was clipped by 1 base and J by 2 bases, with 9 bases between them.

The V call is TRBV20-1, the J call TRBJ2-3; 9 bases are shared with TRBD1. Germline CDR1 DFQATT, CDR2 SNEGSKA (reference sequence). This CDR3 has 14 amino acids. Unmatched junction bases numbered 1, after V lost 2 bases and J lost 1 base. The chain's CDR3 is CSARRTGGTDTQYF. Here the CDR3 DNA reads TGCAGTGCTAGACGGACAGGGGGCACAGATACGCAGTATTTT.

The J gene is TRBJ1-1, the V gene TRBV4-2; D gene ambiguous. Trimming cost V 4 bases and J 4 bases, with 10 bases left between them. The CDR3 is 13 residues long. The V gene's germline CDR1 is LGHNA and CDR2 YNFKEQ. The CDR3 nucleotides read TGTGCCAGCAGCCGGGAAGAGGGCACTGAAGCTTTCTTT. As protein: CASSREEGTEAFF.

The sample holds one count of this clonotype. This chain joins TRBV9 and TRBJ2-7; 10 bases line up with TRBD1. This CDR3 has 15 residues. Germline V gene sequence: CDR1 SGDLS, CDR2 YYNGEE. Losses at the gene ends were 0 bases for V and 4 bases for J; bases not matched to a gene: 4. CDR3 nucleotides: TGTGCCAGCAGCGTAGAAGGGACAGGGGCGTACGAGCAGTACTTC. The encoded protein is CASSVEGTGAYEQYF.

The V and J genes are TRBV7-2 and TRBJ1-5; D not resolved. This CDR3 has 15 amino acids. The V gene's germline CDR1 is SGHTA and CDR2 FQGNSA. The V gene lost 3 bases and the J gene lost 0 bases, with 9 bases spanning the gap. DNA of the CDR3: TGTGCCAGCAGCTTGGCGGTCTATAGCAATCAGCCCCAGCATTTT. Protein sequence: CASSLAVYSNQPQHF.